These 32 T cell receptor beta chains originate from one sample sequenced in a study of blood T cell repertoires in COVID-19. Clones were read by immunoSEQ multiplex PCR, and TCRdb kept only the in-frame ones, dropping some. The table includes approximately 300,000 clones, 90% detected once. Sequenced sample: PBMCs or T cells enriched from blood (not recorded which). These receptors all stem from a woman aged 18-30 years with acute COVID-19.

The chain links TRBV10-1 to TRBJ1-6; D is undetermined. Germline V gene data show CDR1 as WNHNN and CDR2 as SYGVQD (reference sequence). The V end was cut by 5 bases, the J end by 7 bases, with 6 bases between. The CDR3 has 12 residues. CDR3 nucleotides: TGCGCCAGCAGTTCGACAAATTCACCCCTCCACTTT. This translates into CASSSTNSPLHF.

The DNA of the CDR3 is TGTGCCGCCTACCTCAGCGGGAGCGGGGGCGGGGAGCTGTTTTTT. The encoded protein is CAAYLSGSGGGELFF. The chain has TRBV6-5 and TRBJ2-2; 8 nucleotides match TRBD2. With 11 bases clipped from V and 7 bases from J, the junction kept 15 bases outside the gene matches. CDR1 and CDR2 (germline): MNHEY, SVGAGI. This CDR3 is 15 amino acids long.

This clone has just one count. The chain uses TRBV28 and TRBJ2-3; 10 nucleotides align to TRBD2. After removal of 1 base from V and 3 bases from J, the junction contained 4 bases not matched to a gene. Germline loops: CDR1 MDHEN, CDR2 SYDVKM. The CDR3 sequence is 16 residues long. Here the CDR3 DNA reads TGTGCCAGCAGTTTATCGCCAGCGGGAGGGACAGATACGCAGTATTTT. Its protein product is CASSLSPAGGTDTQYF.

The CDR3 bases are TGTGCCAGCATGGCAGGGGAGCAGTACTTC. As protein: CASMAGEQYF. V usage is TRBV28 and J usage is TRBJ2-7; D is perhaps TRBD1 (5 bases). Germline CDR1 and CDR2: MDHEN and SYDVKM. V lost 7 bases and J lost 7, with 8 bases in between. The CDR3 loop spans 10 amino acids.

The chain uses TRBV10-3 and TRBJ1-4; D is undetermined. The CDR3 has 14 residues. Germline V gene sequence: CDR1 ENHRY, CDR2 SYGVKD. The V and J ends lost 6 bases and 4 bases respectively, with 12 bases between them. The CDR3 reads CAIRAGTVNEKLFF. The CDR3 DNA reads as TGTGCCATCAGGGCAGGTACTGTTAATGAAAAACTGTTTTTT.

The chain is built from TRBV5-3 and TRBJ1-5; 10 bases line up with TRBD1. TRBV5-3 counts as an open reading frame of uncertain function. The CDR3 covers 18 residues. Unmatched junction bases numbered 11, after V lost 3 bases and J lost 2 bases. CDR3 DNA sequence: TGTGCCAGAAGCTCCCTCCGACAGGGGGCTGTAGGCAATCAGCCCCAGCATTTT. Residues: CARSSLRQGAVGNQPQHF.

The V and J genes are TRBV2 and TRBJ1-2; the D is unclear. The germline V gene has CDR1 SNHLY and CDR2 FYNNEI. V lost 3 bases and J lost 2, with 4 bases in between. The CDR3 consists of 12 residues. The CDR3 DNA follows: TGTGCCAGCAGTGAGCAGAACTATGGCTACACCTTC. Its translation: CASSEQNYGYTF.

The V call is TRBV12-3 or TRBV12-4, the J call TRBJ2-7; no clear D gene. V lost 2 bases and J lost 3, with 8 bases in between. This CDR3 has 13 amino acids. The CDR3 DNA reads TGTGCCAGCAGTTTAAACAGAAACTACGAGCAGTACTTC. Translating gives CASSLNRNYEQYF.

V and J are TRBV18 and TRBJ1-5, with 7 bases identical to TRBD1. The junction had 5 bases not matched to a gene; V was cut back by 5 bases and J by 7 bases. The CDR3 runs 13 residues. CDR1 is KGHSH and CDR2 is LQKENI in the germline V gene. The CDR3 sequence is CASSADREQPQHF. The CDR3 nucleotides read TGTGCCAGCTCAGCTGACAGGGAACAGCCCCAGCATTTT.

V gene TRBV5-4 combines with J gene TRBJ1-1, with no clear D. The germline V and J ends were trimmed by 0 bases and 0 bases, with 9 bases remaining between them. The V gene's germline CDR1 is SGHNT and CDR2 YYREEE (reference sequence). CDR3 length equals 15 residues. In DNA form, the CDR3 reads TGTGCCAGCAGCTTGGATGGCAGAATGAACACTGAAGCTTTCTTT. As protein: CASSLDGRMNTEAFF.

The chain employs TRBV2 and TRBJ1-4, with D uncertain. This CDR3 is built from 11 residues. V gave up 6 bases and J gave up 8 bases, with 7 bases separating them. The germline V gene encodes CDR1 SNHLY and CDR2 FYNNEI. CDR3 in amino acids: CASSPQEKLFF. The CDR3 DNA reads as TGTGCCAGCAGCCCCCAGGAAAAACTGTTTTTT.

The gene calls are TRBV9 and TRBJ2-7; a weak D match, TRBD2 (5 bases). This CDR3 has 15 residues. Germline CDR1 is SGDLS and CDR2 is YYNGEE. The V end lost 3 bases, the J end lost 0 bases, and 13 bases lay between the germline ends. CDR3 DNA: TGTGCCAGCAGCGCCTCACCGGGATTCTCCTACGAGCAGTACTTC. This translates into CASSASPGFSYEQYF.

The chain is built from TRBV10-3 and TRBJ2-1, with 10 positions matching TRBD1. The junction had 4 bases not matched to a gene; V was cut back by 5 bases and J by 3 bases. Germline CDR1 reads ENHRY; CDR2 reads SYGVKD. The CDR3 totals 15 residues. Here the CDR3 reads CAISPRDRGYNEQFF. CDR3 DNA sequence: TGTGCCATCAGTCCCCGGGACAGGGGCTACAATGAGCAGTTCTTC.

This chain joins TRBV11-3 and TRBJ2-3; 7 bases map to TRBD2. The V segment lost 2 bases and the J segment 3 bases; nucleotides outside the gene matches: 14. The CDR3 is 18 residues long. The germline V gene encodes CDR1 SGHNT and CDR2 YENEEA. The DNA of the CDR3 is TGTGCCAGCAGCTTATCGCCGCGGGCGGGAGTGGGAACAGATACGCAGTATTTT. Protein product: CASSLSPRAGVGTDTQYF.

The genes are TRBV6-1 and TRBJ1-4; a possible D gene is TRBD1 (5 bases). This CDR3 has 18 amino acids. Germline-derived CDR1 and CDR2 are MNHNS and SASEGT. V was clipped by 4 bases and J by 0 bases, with 18 bases between them. CDR3 bases: TGTGCCAGCAGTGGCGGGACGAAGCCCGCTGCAACTAATGAAAAACTGTTTTTT. Its translation: CASSGGTKPAATNEKLFF.

The chain couples TRBV29-1 to TRBJ1-2; the match to TRBD1 covers 7 bases. Germline V CDR1 and CDR2: SQVTM, ANQGSEA. CDR3 length: 15 residues. J lost 4 bases, V lost 6 bases, and 14 bases had no gene match. The CDR3 DNA reads TGCAGCGTCCGGAGTGGACAGGTCTTCCTCTATGGCTACACCTTC. Its protein product is CSVRSGQVFLYGYTF.

V usage is TRBV5-6 and J usage is TRBJ1-4; 7 bases agree with TRBD1. Germline CDR1 and CDR2: SGHDT and YYEEEE. V gave up 2 bases and J gave up 0 bases; unmatched junction bases: 7. This CDR3 contains 17 residues. CDR3 DNA: TGTGCCAGCAGCTTCGATCGTGGACAGGCAACTAATGAAAAACTGTTTTTT. Its protein is CASSFDRGQATNEKLFF.

This chain links TRBV10-3 with TRBJ2-7; 7 positions agree with TRBD1. Trimming removed 6 bases from V and 4 bases from J; junction bases left unmatched: 12. The CDR3 covers 15 residues. CDR1 and CDR2 (germline): ENHRY, SYGVKD. The DNA for the CDR3 is TGTGCCATCAGCCTTCTCTCAGGGGGTGGGTACGAGCAGTACTTC. The encoded protein is CAISLLSGGGYEQYF.

Concerning this clone: Other DNA sequences within the sample encode an identical CDR3. DNA for the CDR3: TGTGCCAGCAGTTTGGGCAGTACCTACGAGCAGTACTTC. Its protein is CASSLGSTYEQYF. This chain links TRBV27 with TRBJ2-7; D is unclear. The CDR3 is 13 amino acids. In germline, CDR1 is MNHEY, CDR2 SMNVEV (reference sequence). The germline V and J ends were trimmed by 3 bases and 2 bases, with 8 bases remaining between them.

The V gene is TRBV28, the J gene TRBJ2-7; 8 bases align to TRBD1. The CDR3 runs 13 residues. V trimming: 6 bases; J trimming: 3 bases; junction bases outside the gene matches: 4. Per germline, CDR1 MDHEN and CDR2 SYDVKM. The CDR3 here is CASRPGQGYEQYF. Written as DNA, the CDR3 is TGTGCCAGCAGACCAGGACAGGGCTACGAGCAGTACTTC.

V usage is TRBV12-3 or TRBV12-4 and J usage is TRBJ2-1; weak D call: TRBD2 (5 bases). V lost 6 bases to trimming and J lost 5 bases, with 8 bases between them. This CDR3 contains 12 residues. The CDR3 nucleotides read TGTGCCAGCAGCGCAGCGGACAATGAGCAGTTCTTC. Translating it yields CASSAADNEQFF.

The chain recombines TRBV15 with TRBJ1-6; D unresolved. V gave up 1 base and J gave up 0 bases, with 10 bases separating them. This CDR3 spans 17 amino acids. Germline CDR1 and CDR2: LNHNV and YYDKDF (reference sequence). CDR3: CATSRASSSSYNSPLHF. CDR3 nucleotide sequence: TGTGCCACCAGCAGAGCGTCGTCGAGCTCCTATAATTCACCCCTCCACTTT.

This chain uses TRBV12-5 with TRBJ2-1; weak D call: TRBD2 (7 bases). V gave up 6 bases and J gave up 4 bases, with 19 bases separating them. Germline assignment: CDR1 LGHNT and CDR2 FRNRAP. This CDR3 is built from 16 residues. The CDR3 loop is CASGLGASGPYNEQFF. The CDR3 region has the DNA TGTGCTAGTGGCCTGGGGGCTAGCGGACCATACAATGAGCAGTTCTTC. The full variable domain, with the rest looked up from reference TRBV12-5 and TRBJ2-1, is DARVTQTPRHKVTEMGQEVTMRCQPILGHNTVFWYRQTMMQGLELLAYFRNRAPLDDSGMPKDRFSAEMPDATLATLKIQPSEPRDSAVYFCASGLGASGPYNEQFFGPGTRLTVL.

The V gene is TRBV28, the J gene TRBJ1-3; D unclear. Germline lookup yields CDR1 MDHEN and CDR2 SYDVKM. V lost 5 bases, J lost 4 bases, and 12 bases lay in between. The CDR3 consists of 14 residues. The CDR3: CASSPPLPGNTIYF. The CDR3 DNA sequence: TGTGCCAGCAGTCCCCCTCTCCCGGGAAACACCATATATTTT.

The gene calls are TRBV7-9 and TRBJ1-6; 8 positions agree with TRBD1. V was pared by 2 bases and J by 7 bases, with 7 bases of the junction left unmatched. CDR3 size: 16 residues. CDR1 is SEHNR and CDR2 is FQNEAQ in the germline V gene (reference sequence). The CDR3 reads CASSLWGTGPNSPLHF. In nucleotides, the CDR3 is TGTGCCAGCAGCTTATGGGGGACAGGCCCGAATTCACCCCTCCACTTT.

The V gene is TRBV7-9, the J gene TRBJ2-4; TRBD2 aligns across 7 bases. V was pared by 3 bases and J by 7 bases, with 9 bases of the junction left unmatched. This CDR3 region has 15 residues. CDR1 SEHNR and CDR2 FQNEAQ come from the germline V gene (reference sequence). The CDR3 region is CASSLETSYENIQYF. Written as DNA, the CDR3 is TGTGCCAGCAGCTTGGAGACTAGCTATGAGAACATTCAGTACTTC.

The chain recombines TRBV28 with TRBJ2-4, with TRBD1 matching 8 bases. Germline V lookup: CDR1 MDHEN, CDR2 SYDVKM. Losses at the gene ends were 10 bases for V and 6 bases for J; bases not matched to a gene: 11. The CDR3 covers 14 residues. The CDR3 region has the DNA TGTGCCACCAAAATTCAGGGGGCGGCAAACATTCAGTACTTC. Translation gives CATKIQGAANIQYF.

About this clone itself: The sample carries other DNA sequences with the same CDR3. This rearrangement joins TRBV24-1 to TRBJ1-1; TRBD1 might be the D (5 bases). CDR1 KGHDR and CDR2 SFDVKD come from the germline V gene. Trimming shortened V by 3 bases and J by 7 bases, and 5 bases separated the two germline ends. The CDR3 is made up of 11 amino acids. The CDR3 protein is CATSDRGEAFF. The CDR3 DNA is TGTGCCACCAGTGATAGGGGTGAAGCTTTCTTT.

The V and J genes are TRBV11-3 and TRBJ2-3, with TRBD2 identical over 12 bases. V lost 1 base to trimming and J lost 2 bases; unmatched junction nucleotides: 1. Per germline, CDR1 SGHNT and CDR2 YENEEA. CDR3 length: 16 residues. The CDR3 region is CASSLGTSGNTDTQYF. The DNA of the CDR3 is TGTGCCAGCAGCTTAGGGACTAGCGGGAACACAGATACGCAGTATTTT.

The V call is TRBV11-2, the J call TRBJ2-1, with 8 bases aligning to TRBD2. The germline V gene has CDR1 SGHAT and CDR2 FQNNGV. The J segment lost 2 bases and the V segment lost 5 bases, leaving 11 bases of the junction unmatched. This CDR3 region has 17 residues. This CDR3 is CASSLLAGMGAYNEQFF. For the CDR3, the DNA is TGTGCCAGCAGCCTTTTAGCGGGAATGGGTGCCTACAATGAGCAGTTCTTC.

Here the CDR3 reads CSALSPSGMVDGYTF. The CDR3 DNA reads TGCAGCGCCCTAAGCCCATCAGGGATGGTGGATGGCTACACCTTC. This rearrangement joins TRBV29-1 to TRBJ1-2; a possible D gene is TRBD1 (5 bases). Germline V lookup: CDR1 SQVTM, CDR2 ANQGSEA. The CDR3 consists of 15 residues. Trimming pared 7 bases from V and 6 bases from J, leaving 24 bases between.

The chain is built from TRBV18 and TRBJ1-1; the D is unclear. This CDR3 region has 13 residues. Germline V lookup: CDR1 KGHSH, CDR2 LQKENI. The germline V and J ends were trimmed by 3 bases and 1 base, with 6 bases remaining between them. The CDR3 DNA sequence: TGTGCCAGCTCACCGGCAGGGAACACTGAAGCTTTCTTT. Its translation: CASSPAGNTEAFF.